Below, 21 T cell receptor beta chains from the same sample are listed, as sequenced in a study of blood T cells in healthy people across ages. A sample-barcoded 5' primer and a J-beta primer mix were used in a second PCR of about 7 to 11 cycles. One entry per CDR3 protein results from TCRdb running MiXCR on the 5' RACE reads. This table has 1.5 million to 2 million distinct CDR3 sequences, approximately 50% appearing once. The specimen was blood. Receptors were obtained from a woman aged 40 to 49 in good health.

This chain links TRBV5-1 with TRBJ2-3, with D tentatively TRBD2 (5 bases). The V gene's germline CDR1 is SGHRS and CDR2 YFSETQ. The CDR3 sequence is 13 residues long. Trimming shortened V by 6 bases and J by 4 bases, and 12 bases separated the two germline ends. CDR3 DNA sequence: TGCGCCAGCAACCCACACGGGGCAGATACGCAGTATTTT. It codes for CASNPHGADTQYF.

This clonotype was observed a few times. For the CDR3, the DNA is TGTGCCAGCAGCTGGGACGGCCATAACTATGGCTACACCTTC. It yields the protein CASSWDGHNYGYTF. The chain has TRBV6-5 and TRBJ1-2; TRBD1 might be the D (5 bases). Between the trimmed V and J ends, which lost 6 bases and 1 base, there was a span of 12 bases. Germline CDR1 and CDR2: MNHEY and SVGAGI. The CDR3 totals 14 residues.

The V call is TRBV11-2, the J call TRBJ2-7; D might be TRBD2 (6 bases). The end of the DNA fits TRBJ2-5 better, so the J call may be wrong. The germline V gene encodes CDR1 SGHAT and CDR2 FQNNGV. The CDR3 is made up of 16 amino acids. The CDR3 DNA reads TGTGCCAGCAGCTTAGATTGGGGGGTCGGTCCAGAGACCCAGTACTTC. Its translation is CASSLDWGVGPETQYF.

The chain couples TRBV3-1 to TRBJ2-7; 11 bases line up with TRBD2. J lost 2 bases, V lost 4 bases, and 7 bases had no gene match. This CDR3 comprises 16 residues. In germline, CDR1 is LGHDT, CDR2 YNNKEL (reference sequence). CDR3 in amino acids: CASSPSGTSGAYEQYF. The CDR3 bases are TGTGCCAGCAGCCCTTCCGGGACTAGCGGAGCCTACGAGCAGTACTTC.

This sequence joins TRBV7-2 and TRBJ2-2; D is uncertain. Germline values: CDR1 SGHTA, CDR2 FQGNSA. This CDR3 has 17 amino acids. V was trimmed by 1 base and J by 1 base, leaving 13 bases between them. In nucleotides, the CDR3 is TGTGCCAGCAGCTTAGGAGGCAGTCCAGTGAACACCGGGGAGCTGTTTTTT. This sequence encodes CASSLGGSPVNTGELFF.

The chain employs TRBV6-2 or TRBV6-3 and TRBJ1-1; 8 positions agree with TRBD1. This CDR3 spans 14 amino acids. The ends lost 6 bases at V and 4 bases at J; junction bases unmatched: 7. Germline assignment: CDR1 MNHEY and CDR2 SVGEGT. CDR3 protein: CASRRSGTGTEAFF. For the CDR3, the DNA is TGTGCCAGCAGACGCTCCGGGACAGGCACTGAAGCTTTCTTT.

In its sample, this clonotype was seen a few times. V usage is TRBV6-1 and J usage is TRBJ1-4, with D perhaps TRBD1 (5 bases). Trimming stripped 4 bases from V and 5 bases from J, with 14 bases between. Germline CDR1 is MNHNS and CDR2 is SASEGT. The CDR3 covers 15 residues. For the CDR3, the DNA is TGTGCCAGCAGTGGGCGACAGCAACGGAATGAAAAACTGTTTTTT. Translation gives CASSGRQQRNEKLFF.

The chain links TRBV6-5 to TRBJ1-2, with D unclear. The CDR3 sequence is 14 residues long. V was pared by 7 bases and J by 2 bases, with 14 bases between. Germline V gene lookup returns CDR1 MNHEY and CDR2 SVGAGI. CDR3 residues: CASKSETGNYGYTF. CDR3 bases: TGTGCCAGCAAATCAGAGACGGGAAACTATGGCTACACCTTC.

The chain links TRBV29-1 to TRBJ2-5; D uncertain. The CDR3 is 12 amino acids. V lost 6 bases, J lost 1 base, and 9 bases lay in between. From germline, CDR1 is SQVTM and CDR2 ANQGSEA. The CDR3 nucleotides read TGCAGCGTCGCACTTATCCAAGAGACCCAGTACTTC. Its protein is CSVALIQETQYF.

This clonotype showed up just a few times. V and J are TRBV29-1 and TRBJ2-3; TRBD2 matches at 12 bases. Germline assignment: CDR1 SQVTM and CDR2 ANQGSEA. Unmatched junction bases numbered 12, after V lost 2 bases and J lost 6 bases. There are 17 residues in the CDR3. DNA for the CDR3: TGCAGCGTTGAATCGGGAACTAGCGGGGGGTTCATGGATACGCAGTATTTT. It yields the protein CSVESGTSGGFMDTQYF.

This clonotype was seen more than once but under ten times. V is TRBV6-1 and J is TRBJ1-5; unclear D gene. Germline V gene data show CDR1 as MNHNS and CDR2 as SASEGT. CDR3 size: 16 residues. The germline V and J ends were trimmed by 1 base and 2 bases, with 12 bases remaining between them. CDR3 region: CASSEDAGPGNQPQHF. Here the CDR3 DNA reads TGTGCCAGCAGTGAAGACGCCGGACCCGGCAATCAGCCCCAGCATTTT.

The rearrangement joins TRBV4-1 to TRBJ2-5; D remains unclear. The V gene lost 0 bases and the J gene lost 7 bases, with 12 bases spanning the gap. The CDR3 length is 14 residues. Looked up from germline, CDR1 is MGHRA and CDR2 is YSYEKL. The CDR3 reads CASSQEALRRTQYF. The CDR3 DNA follows: TGCGCCAGCAGCCAAGAGGCACTCCGAAGGACCCAGTACTTC.

This chain joins TRBV6-2 or TRBV6-3 and TRBJ2-7; no clear D gene. With 6 bases removed from V and 1 base from J, the gap between germline ends came to 10 bases. Germline V gene lookup returns CDR1 MNHEY and CDR2 SVGEGT. The CDR3 has 13 residues. CDR3 nucleotides: TGTGCCAGCAGGGCAGACACTTCCTACGAGCAGTACTTC. Its protein product is CASRADTSYEQYF.

This clonotype was counted a few times. This sequence joins TRBV18 and TRBJ2-4, with D perhaps TRBD2 (5 bases). The J call is uncertain, as TRBJ2-5 better fits the DNA end. Germline-derived CDR1 and CDR2 are KGHSH and LQKENI. This CDR3 region has 15 residues. CDR3 sequence (DNA): TGTGCCAGCTCACCACGGAGCGGAACACAAGAGACCCAGTACTTC. Encoded protein: CASSPRSGTQETQYF.

This chain uses TRBV24-1 with TRBJ2-3; 8 nucleotides match TRBD2. V lost 4 bases to trimming and J lost 7 bases; unmatched junction nucleotides: 18. Germline V gives CDR1 KGHDR, CDR2 SFDVKD. The CDR3 loop spans 18 amino acids. In DNA, the CDR3 is TGTGCCACCAGTGAAGATGAACTAGCGGACCCAGAGGGAAATACGCAGTATTTT. Its translation: CATSEDELADPEGNTQYF.

This clonotype occurred many times. J is TRBJ2-1 and V is TRBV29-1; D is possibly TRBD2 (6 bases). The CDR3 runs 13 residues. Trimming removed 4 bases at V and 0 bases at J, with 7 bases between. Germline V CDR1 and CDR2: SQVTM, ANQGSEA. The CDR3 DNA reads TGCAGCGTTGTCGGGGGCTCCTACAATGAGCAGTTCTTC. Amino acids: CSVVGGSYNEQFF.

This chain joins TRBV7-9 and TRBJ2-5, with a tentative D call TRBD1 (6 bases). Germline V gene sequence: CDR1 SEHNR, CDR2 FQNEAQ (reference sequence). CDR3 size: 14 residues. Trimming pared 5 bases from V and 5 bases from J, leaving 15 bases between. The CDR3, as DNA: TGTGCCAGCAGCCTACAGGGTAATGAGGAGACCCAGTACTTC. Translated: CASSLQGNEETQYF.

This clonotype turned up a few times. The chain employs TRBV13 and TRBJ2-4, with 15 nucleotides matching TRBD2. The CDR3 totals 20 residues. Trimming removed 1 base from V and 0 bases from J; junction bases left unmatched: 7. CDR1 is PRHDT, CDR2 FYEKMQ, per germline (reference sequence). CDR3 residues: CASSLAGTSGGPIAKNIQYF. CDR3 nucleotide sequence: TGTGCCAGCAGCTTAGCCGGGACTAGCGGGGGGCCTATAGCCAAAAACATTCAGTACTTC. Supplemented by reference TRBV13 and TRBJ2-4, the full variable domain reads AAGVIQSPRHLIKEKRETATLKCYPIPRHDTVYWYQQGPGQDPQFLISFYEKMQSDKGSIPDRFSAQQFSDYHSELNMSSLELGDSALYFCASSLAGTSGGPIAKNIQYFGAGTRLSVL.

This clonotype was seen only a few times. CDR3 sequence: CASSRYRGQETQYF. Here the CDR3 DNA reads TGTGCCAGCAGTCGATATCGGGGACAAGAGACCCAGTACTTC. The genes are TRBV2 and TRBJ2-5; weak D call: TRBD2 (5 bases). Trimming took off 5 bases at V and 2 bases at J, with 12 bases between the two ends. The CDR3 runs 14 residues. Germline-derived CDR1 and CDR2 are SNHLY and FYNNEI. The entire variable domain, with the rest obtained from reference TRBV2 and TRBJ2-5, is as follows: EPEVTQTPSHQVTQMGQEVILRCVPISNHLYFYWYRQILGQKVEFLVSFYNNEISEKSEIFDDQFSVERPDGSNFTLKIRSTKLEDSAMYFCASSRYRGQETQYFGPGTRLLVL.

The table lists this clonotype with a few counts. The rearrangement joins TRBV4-3 to TRBJ2-3; D uncertain. The V gene lost 3 bases and the J gene lost 2 bases, with 6 bases spanning the gap. Germline CDR1 is LGHNA and CDR2 is YSLEER. The CDR3 is 13 amino acids. The CDR3 coding sequence is TGCGCCAGCAGCCAGCTTGTCACAGATACGCAGTATTTT. This translates into CASSQLVTDTQYF.

This clonotype came up a few times. The rearrangement links TRBV20-1 to TRBJ2-3; maybe TRBD1 (6 bases). Germline V gene sequence: CDR1 DFQATT, CDR2 SNEGSKA (reference sequence). Trimming took 5 bases from V and 4 from J, leaving 16 bases between them. The CDR3 totals 14 residues. CDR3 in DNA: TGCAGTGCTCCACCTACAGGGCTAGCAGATACGCAGTATTTT. Translating gives CSAPPTGLADTQYF.